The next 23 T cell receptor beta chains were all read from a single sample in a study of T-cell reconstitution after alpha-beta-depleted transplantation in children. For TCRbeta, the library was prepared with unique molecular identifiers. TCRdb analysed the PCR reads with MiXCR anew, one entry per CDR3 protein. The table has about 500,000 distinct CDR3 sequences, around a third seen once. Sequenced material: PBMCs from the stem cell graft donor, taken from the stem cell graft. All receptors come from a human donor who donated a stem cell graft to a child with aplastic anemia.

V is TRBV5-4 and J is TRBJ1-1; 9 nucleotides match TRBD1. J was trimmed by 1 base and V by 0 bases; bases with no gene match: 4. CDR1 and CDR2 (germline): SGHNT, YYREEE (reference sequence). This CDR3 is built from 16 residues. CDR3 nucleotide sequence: TGTGCCAGCAGCTTGGCACCGGGACAGGGGAACACTGAAGCTTTCTTT. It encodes CASSLAPGQGNTEAFF.

The CDR3 coding sequence is TGTGCCAGCAGTTTACGTGGCCGGGTCTCTGACTACTATGGCTACACCTTC. Its translation: CASSLRGRVSDYYGYTF. This chain links TRBV12-3 or TRBV12-4 with TRBJ1-2; D is unclear. Trimming stripped 2 bases from V and 3 bases from J, with 19 bases between. This CDR3 has 17 residues.

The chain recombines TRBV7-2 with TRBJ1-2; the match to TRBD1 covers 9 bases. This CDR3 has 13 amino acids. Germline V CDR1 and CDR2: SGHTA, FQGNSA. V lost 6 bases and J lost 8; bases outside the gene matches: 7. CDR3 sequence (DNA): TGTGCCAGCAGTCCTTGGACAGGGGCGGGCTACACCTTC. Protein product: CASSPWTGAGYTF. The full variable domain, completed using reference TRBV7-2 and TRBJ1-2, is GAGVSQSPSNKVTEKGKDVELRCDPISGHTALYWYRQSLGQGLEFLIYFQGNSAPDKSGLPSDRFSAERTGGSVSTLTIQRTQQEDSAVYLCASSPWTGAGYTFGSGTRLTVV.

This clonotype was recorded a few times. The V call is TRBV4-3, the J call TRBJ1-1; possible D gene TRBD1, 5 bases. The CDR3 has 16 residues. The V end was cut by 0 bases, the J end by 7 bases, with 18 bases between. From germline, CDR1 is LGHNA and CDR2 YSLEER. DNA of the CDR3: TGCGCCAGCAGCCAAGATGGGGCCCGATCGAGGGTTGAAGCTTTCTTT. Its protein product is CASSQDGARSRVEAFF.

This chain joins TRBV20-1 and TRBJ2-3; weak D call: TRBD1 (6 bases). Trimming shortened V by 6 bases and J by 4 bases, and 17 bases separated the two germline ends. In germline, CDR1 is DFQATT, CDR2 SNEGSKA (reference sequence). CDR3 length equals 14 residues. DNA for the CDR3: TGCAGTGCCCAGACAGGCCCACAATCAGATACGCAGTATTTT. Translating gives CSAQTGPQSDTQYF.

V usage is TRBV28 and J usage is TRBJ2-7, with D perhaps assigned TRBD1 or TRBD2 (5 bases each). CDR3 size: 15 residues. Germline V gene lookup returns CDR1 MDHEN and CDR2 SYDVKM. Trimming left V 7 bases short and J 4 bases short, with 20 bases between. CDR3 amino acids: CASTAPPQGPYEQYF. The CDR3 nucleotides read TGTGCCAGCACCGCCCCCCCCCAGGGACCGTACGAGCAGTACTTC.

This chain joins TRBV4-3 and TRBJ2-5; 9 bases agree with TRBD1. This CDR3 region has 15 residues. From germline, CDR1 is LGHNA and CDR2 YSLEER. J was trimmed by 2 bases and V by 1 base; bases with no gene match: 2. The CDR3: CASSQGGTGQETQYF. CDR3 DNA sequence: TGCGCCAGCAGCCAAGGAGGGACAGGGCAAGAGACCCAGTACTTC.

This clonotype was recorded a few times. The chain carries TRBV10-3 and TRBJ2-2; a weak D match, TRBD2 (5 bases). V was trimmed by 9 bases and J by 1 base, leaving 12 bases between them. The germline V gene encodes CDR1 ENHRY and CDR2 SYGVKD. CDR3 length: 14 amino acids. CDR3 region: CAIGPGMNTGELFF. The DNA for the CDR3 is TGTGCCATTGGGCCGGGGATGAACACCGGGGAGCTGTTTTTT.

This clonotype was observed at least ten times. The CDR3 coding sequence is TGTGCCAGCAGTTGGGACAGGGGGATCACCTACAATGAGCAGTTCTTC. It yields the protein CASSWDRGITYNEQFF. The V call is TRBV12-3 or TRBV12-4, the J call TRBJ2-1, with TRBD1 identical over 11 bases. This CDR3 has 16 residues. Germline trimming cut 4 bases from V and 2 bases from J; bases unmatched to any gene: 4.

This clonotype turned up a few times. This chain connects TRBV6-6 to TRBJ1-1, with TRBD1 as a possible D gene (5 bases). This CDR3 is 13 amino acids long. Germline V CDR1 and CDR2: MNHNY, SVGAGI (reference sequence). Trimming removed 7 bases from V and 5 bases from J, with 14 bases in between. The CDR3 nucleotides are TGTGCCAGCACCTTGGGGGGAAGAACTGAAGCTTTCTTT. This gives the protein CASTLGGRTEAFF.

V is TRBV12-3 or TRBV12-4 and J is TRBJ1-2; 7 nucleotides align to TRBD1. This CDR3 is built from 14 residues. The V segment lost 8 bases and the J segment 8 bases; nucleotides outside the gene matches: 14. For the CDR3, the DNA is TGTGCCAGCCTAGAGACAGACAGGGCTATCGGCTACACCTTC. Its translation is CASLETDRAIGYTF.

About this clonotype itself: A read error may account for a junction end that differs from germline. The CDR3 sequence: CSFERGPDTQYF. The DNA of the CDR3 is TGCAGCTTTGAGAGGGGTCCAGATACGCAGTATTTT. This rearrangement joins TRBV29-1 to TRBJ2-3; D tentatively fits TRBD1 or TRBD2 (5 bases each). CDR1 SQVTM and CDR2 ANQGSEA come from the germline V gene. The CDR3 consists of 12 residues.

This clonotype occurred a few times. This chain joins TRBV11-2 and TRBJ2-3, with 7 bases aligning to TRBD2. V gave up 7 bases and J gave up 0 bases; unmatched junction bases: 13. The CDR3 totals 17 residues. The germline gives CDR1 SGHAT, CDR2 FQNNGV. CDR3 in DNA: TGTGCCAGCACCGAACCGGGTCTAGCGGATAGCACAGATACGCAGTATTTT. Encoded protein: CASTEPGLADSTDTQYF.

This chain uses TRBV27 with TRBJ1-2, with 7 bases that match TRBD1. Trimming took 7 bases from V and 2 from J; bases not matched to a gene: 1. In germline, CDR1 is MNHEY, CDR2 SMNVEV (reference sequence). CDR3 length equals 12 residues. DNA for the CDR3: TGTGCCAGCATGGGACAGAACTATGGCTACACCTTC. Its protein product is CASMGQNYGYTF.

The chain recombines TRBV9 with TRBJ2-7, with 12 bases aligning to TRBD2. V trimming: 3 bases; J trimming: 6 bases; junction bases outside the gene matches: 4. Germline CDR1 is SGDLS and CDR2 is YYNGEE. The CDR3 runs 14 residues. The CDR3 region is CASSATSGSLEQYF. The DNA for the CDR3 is TGTGCCAGCAGCGCGACTAGCGGGAGTCTCGAGCAGTACTTC.

The CDR3 nucleotides are TGCAGTGTCTCCAGGGGAAGTTTGAGGGACACTGAAGCTTTCTTT. This encodes CSVSRGSLRDTEAFF. The chain recombines TRBV20-1 with TRBJ1-1, with D possibly TRBD1 on 6 matching bases. CDR3 length equals 15 residues. Germline V gives CDR1 DFQATT, CDR2 SNEGSKA (reference sequence). Trimming took off 7 bases at V and 3 bases at J, with 21 bases between the two ends.

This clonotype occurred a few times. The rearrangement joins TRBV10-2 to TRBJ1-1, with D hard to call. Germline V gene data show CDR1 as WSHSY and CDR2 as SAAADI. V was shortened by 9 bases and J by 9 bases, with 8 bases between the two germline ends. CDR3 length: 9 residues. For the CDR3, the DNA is TGCGCCAGTGGCCGCCAAGCTTTCTTT. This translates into CASGRQAFF.

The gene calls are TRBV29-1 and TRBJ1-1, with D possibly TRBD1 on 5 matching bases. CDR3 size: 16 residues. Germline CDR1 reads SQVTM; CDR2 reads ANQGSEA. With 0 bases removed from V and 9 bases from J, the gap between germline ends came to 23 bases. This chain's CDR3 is CSVEEGRVSTRTQAFF. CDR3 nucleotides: TGCAGCGTTGAAGAGGGCAGGGTTTCGACTCGGACTCAAGCTTTCTTT.

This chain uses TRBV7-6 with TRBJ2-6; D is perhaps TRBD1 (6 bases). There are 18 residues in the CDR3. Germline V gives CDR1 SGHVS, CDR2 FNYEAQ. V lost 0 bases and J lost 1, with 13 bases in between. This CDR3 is CASSLAKGHGSGANVLTF. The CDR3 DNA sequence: TGTGCCAGCAGCTTAGCGAAGGGACACGGATCTGGGGCCAACGTCCTGACTTTC.

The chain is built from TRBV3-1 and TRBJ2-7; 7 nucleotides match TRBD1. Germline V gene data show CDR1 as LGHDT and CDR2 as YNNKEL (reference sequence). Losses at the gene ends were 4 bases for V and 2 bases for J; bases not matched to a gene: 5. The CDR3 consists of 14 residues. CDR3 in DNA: TGTGCCAGCAGCCTCGGGGACAGTGCCTACGAGCAGTACTTC. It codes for CASSLGDSAYEQYF.

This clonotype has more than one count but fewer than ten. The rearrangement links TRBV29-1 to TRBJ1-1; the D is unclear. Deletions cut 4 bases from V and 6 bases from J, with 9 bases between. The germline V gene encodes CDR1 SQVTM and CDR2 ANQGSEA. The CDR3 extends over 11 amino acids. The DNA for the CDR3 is TGCAGCGTTGTAAGGGTTGCTGAAGCTTTCTTT. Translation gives CSVVRVAEAFF.

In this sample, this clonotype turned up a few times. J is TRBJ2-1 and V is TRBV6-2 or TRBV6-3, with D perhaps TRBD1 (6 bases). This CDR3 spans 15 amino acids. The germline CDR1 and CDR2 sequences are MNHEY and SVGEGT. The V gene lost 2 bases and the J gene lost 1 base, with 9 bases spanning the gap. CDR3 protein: CASSYVGASYNEQFF. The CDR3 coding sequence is TGTGCCAGCAGTTACGTGGGGGCATCCTACAATGAGCAGTTCTTC.

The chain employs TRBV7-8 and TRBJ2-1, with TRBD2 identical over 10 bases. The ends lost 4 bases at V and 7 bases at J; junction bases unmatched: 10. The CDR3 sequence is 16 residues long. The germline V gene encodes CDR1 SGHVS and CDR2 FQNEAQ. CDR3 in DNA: TGTGCCAGCAGCTCTCAAGCGGGAGGGTACAGGAATGAGCAGTTCTTC. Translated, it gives CASSSQAGGYRNEQFF.